The entry below gives a single T cell receptor beta chain sequence along with its context. This specimen belongs to a study of shared T cell receptors in the human thymus. Using immunoSEQ multiplex PCR, the repertoire was profiled, and TCRdb retains in-frame clones only, with some absent. The repertoire includes hundreds of thousands of clones, 88% of them detected once, and approximately 0.01% sits in the top ten. The V end lost 5 bases, the J end lost 6 bases, and 12 bases lay between the germline ends. CDR3 length: 13 amino acids. CDR1 SGHVS and CDR2 FNYEAQ come from the germline V gene. This sample was also put to use in a study of human thymus T cells. According to that study: Usage of V and J genes appeared biased in thymic and blood repertoires.

The chain is built from TRBV7-6 and TRBJ2-3, with TRBD2 as a possible D gene (6 bases). The sequenced sample was thymocytes. The TCR sequence derives from a boy under two years old with a congenital heart defect. This CDR3 reads CASSPEGPDTQYF. CDR3 bases: TGTGCCAGCAGCCCGGAGGGCCCTGATACGCAGTATTTT.